Presented here are 11 T cell receptor beta chains from one specimen sequenced in a study of T-cell memory formation after mild COVID-19. In TCRdb, the 5' RACE reads were re-called with MiXCR into one record per CDR3 protein. The data show more than 250,000 distinct CDR3 sequences, roughly 17% seen once. Sequencing input: PBMCs or a T cell subset sorted from them (not recorded which). The source is a young man who had mild COVID-19 (a few samples of this study predate the infection). Cell type and time point are not known.

This clonotype showed up just a few times. The chain combines TRBV29-1 with TRBJ2-3, with TRBD1 matching over 9 bases. In germline, CDR1 is SQVTM, CDR2 ANQGSEA. The ends lost 0 bases at V and 4 bases at J; junction bases unmatched: 8. This CDR3 spans 16 amino acids. This CDR3 is CSVEDLGQGLSDTQYF. The CDR3 nucleotides are TGCAGCGTTGAAGATTTGGGACAGGGTCTGTCAGATACGCAGTATTTT.

The sample holds a few counts of this clonotype. V gene TRBV5-1 combines with J gene TRBJ1-1; TRBD1 might be the D (6 bases). V lost 2 bases and J 4 bases, leaving 9 bases between the germline ends. Germline V CDR1 and CDR2: SGHRS, YFSETQ. The CDR3 extends over 13 amino acids. The CDR3 DNA reads as TGCGCCAGCAGCTTACAGGGTTTCACTGAAGCTTTCTTT. Residues: CASSLQGFTEAFF.

The chain joins TRBV5-1 to TRBJ2-4, with D possibly TRBD2 on 6 matching bases. V shed 0 bases and J shed 0 bases, with 7 bases lying between them. The V gene's germline CDR1 is SGHRS and CDR2 YFSETQ. The CDR3 is 15 residues long. The CDR3 sequence: CASSLDGGAKNIQYF. CDR3 in DNA: TGCGCCAGCAGCTTGGACGGGGGAGCCAAAAACATTCAGTACTTC. Combining the CDR3 with reference TRBV5-1 and TRBJ2-4 gives the whole variable domain KAGVTQTPRYLIKTRGQQVTLSCSPISGHRSVSWYQQTPGQGLQFLFEYFSETQRNKGNFPGRFSGRQFSNSRSEMNVSTLELGDSALYLCASSLDGGAKNIQYFGAGTRLSVL.

The chain links TRBV6-6 to TRBJ2-7; D unclear. CDR1 and CDR2 (germline): MNHNY, SVGAGI (reference sequence). Deletions cut 11 bases from V and 3 bases from J, with 11 bases between. This CDR3 has 11 amino acids. CDR3 sequence (DNA): TGTGCCTCGAGCGATGGCTACGAGCAGTACGTC. Translation gives CASSDGYEQYV.

This clonotype was picked up a small number of times. The chain employs TRBV6-5 and TRBJ2-5; 8 bases are shared with TRBD2. Trimming at V came to 6 bases and at J to 5 bases, leaving 11 bases not matched to a gene. The germline V gene encodes CDR1 MNHEY and CDR2 SVGAGI. The CDR3 contains 15 residues. CDR3 sequence reads: CASRGAGARVETQYF. The DNA for the CDR3 is TGTGCCAGCAGGGGAGCGGGGGCGCGGGTGGAGACCCAGTACTTC.

The rearrangement joins TRBV5-1 to TRBJ2-3, with D unclear. The CDR3 spans 13 residues. With 3 bases removed from V and 4 bases from J, the gap between germline ends came to 9 bases. From germline, CDR1 is SGHRS and CDR2 YFSETQ. The CDR3 coding sequence is TGCGCCAGCAGCTCAGCCCGGTCAGATACGCAGTATTTT. Amino acid sequence: CASSSARSDTQYF. The full variable domain, its missing parts supplied by reference TRBV5-1 and TRBJ2-3, is KAGVTQTPRYLIKTRGQQVTLSCSPISGHRSVSWYQQTPGQGLQFLFEYFSETQRNKGNFPGRFSGRQFSNSRSEMNVSTLELGDSALYLCASSSARSDTQYFGPGTRLTVL.

The V call is TRBV7-8, the J call TRBJ1-3, with D maybe TRBD1 (5 bases). V gave up 0 bases and J gave up 6 bases, with 15 bases separating them. This CDR3 is 16 amino acids long. Germline-derived CDR1 and CDR2 are SGHVS and FQNEAQ. The CDR3 DNA reads as TGTGCCAGCAGCTTAGCCAAGGGGAAGAAATCAAACACCATATATTTT. Its protein is CASSLAKGKKSNTIYF.

This clonotype was observed once. The V call is TRBV29-1, the J call TRBJ2-1; D assignment may be TRBD1 or TRBD2 (6 bases each). The CDR3 is made up of 15 amino acids. Between the trimmed V and J ends, which lost 4 bases and 12 bases, there was a span of 25 bases. Germline assignment: CDR1 SQVTM and CDR2 ANQGSEA. The CDR3 nucleotides are TGCAGCGTTGTCCCGGGACACGGAGGGGTAGGATGGCAGTTCTTC. Residues: CSVVPGHGGVGWQFF.

This chain links TRBV3-1 with TRBJ2-1; maybe TRBD2 (8 bases). CDR3 length: 18 residues. Germline values: CDR1 LGHDT, CDR2 YNNKEL (reference sequence). The V end lost 4 bases, the J end lost 1 base, and 20 bases lay between the germline ends. In DNA form, the CDR3 reads TGTGCCAGCAGCCCCCGAGGGGGCGGGGGGTTTTCCTACAATGAGCAGTTCTTC. Protein product: CASSPRGGGGFSYNEQFF.

The V gene is TRBV6-5, the J gene TRBJ1-1; D gene unclear. This CDR3 contains 13 residues. Trimming removed 0 bases from V and 10 bases from J, with 12 bases in between. Germline-derived CDR1 and CDR2 are MNHEY and SVGAGI. The CDR3 region has the DNA TGTGCCAGCAGTTACTCATTCGGGTTGCCAGCTTTCTTT. This encodes CASSYSFGLPAFF.

This chain connects TRBV5-1 to TRBJ2-5; 11 positions agree with TRBD2. This CDR3 comprises 15 residues. The V gene end was trimmed by 2 bases and the J gene end by 4 bases; junction bases not matched to a gene: 4. Germline V lookup: CDR1 SGHRS, CDR2 YFSETQ. The CDR3 region is CASSFQTSGAETQYF. DNA for the CDR3: TGCGCCAGCAGCTTCCAGACTAGCGGGGCAGAGACCCAGTACTTC.